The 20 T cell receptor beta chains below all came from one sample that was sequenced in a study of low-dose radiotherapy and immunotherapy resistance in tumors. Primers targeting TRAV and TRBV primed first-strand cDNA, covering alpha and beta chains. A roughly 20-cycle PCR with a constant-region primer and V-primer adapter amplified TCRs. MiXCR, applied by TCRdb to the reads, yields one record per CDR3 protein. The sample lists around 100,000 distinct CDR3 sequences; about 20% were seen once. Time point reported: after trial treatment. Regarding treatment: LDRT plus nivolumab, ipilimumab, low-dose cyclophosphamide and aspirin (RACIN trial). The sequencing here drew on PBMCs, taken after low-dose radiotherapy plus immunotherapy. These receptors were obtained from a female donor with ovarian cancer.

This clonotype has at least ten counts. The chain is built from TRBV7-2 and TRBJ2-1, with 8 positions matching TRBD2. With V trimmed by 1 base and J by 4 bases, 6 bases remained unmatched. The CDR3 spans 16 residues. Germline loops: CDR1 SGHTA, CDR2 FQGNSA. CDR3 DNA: TGTGCCAGCAGCTTAGGGGTTGGCGGGAGGTACAATGAGCAGTTCTTC. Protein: CASSLGVGGRYNEQFF.

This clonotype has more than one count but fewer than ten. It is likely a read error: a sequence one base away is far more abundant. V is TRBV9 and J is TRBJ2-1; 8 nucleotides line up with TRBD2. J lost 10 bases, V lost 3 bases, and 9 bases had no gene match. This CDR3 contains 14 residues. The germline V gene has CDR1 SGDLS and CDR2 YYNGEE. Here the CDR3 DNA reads TGTGCCAGCAGCGACGGGGGGGGTCGCCACGAGCAGTTCTTC. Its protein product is CASSDGGGRHEQFF.

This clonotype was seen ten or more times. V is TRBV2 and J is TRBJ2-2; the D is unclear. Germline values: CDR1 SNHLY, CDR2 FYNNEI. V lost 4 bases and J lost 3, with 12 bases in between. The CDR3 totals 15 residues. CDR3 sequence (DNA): TGTGCCAGCAGTGTACAGACCACTTACACCGGGGAGCTGTTTTTT. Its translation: CASSVQTTYTGELFF. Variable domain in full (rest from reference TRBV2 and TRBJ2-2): EPEVTQTPSHQVTQMGQEVILRCVPISNHLYFYWYRQILGQKVEFLVSFYNNEISEKSEIFDDQFSVERPDGSNFTLKIRSTKLEDSAMYFCASSVQTTYTGELFFGEGSRLTVL.

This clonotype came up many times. The CDR3 loop is CASSRLAGVGGELFF. CDR3 DNA sequence: TGTGCCAGCAGCCGACTAGCGGGAGTCGGCGGGGAGCTGTTTTTT. The chain combines TRBV3-1 with TRBJ2-2; 12 positions match TRBD2. After removal of 4 bases from V and 7 bases from J, the junction contained 4 bases not matched to a gene. Germline CDR1 reads LGHDT; CDR2 reads YNNKEL (reference sequence). The CDR3 covers 15 residues.

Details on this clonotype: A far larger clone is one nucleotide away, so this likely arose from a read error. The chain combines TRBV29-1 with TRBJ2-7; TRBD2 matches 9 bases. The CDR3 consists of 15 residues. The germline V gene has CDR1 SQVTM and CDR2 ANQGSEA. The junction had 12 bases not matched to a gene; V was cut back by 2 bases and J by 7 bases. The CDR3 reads CSVEPASGNYNEQYF. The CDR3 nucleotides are TGCAGCGTTGAACCGGCTAGCGGGAATTACAATGAGCAGTACTTC.

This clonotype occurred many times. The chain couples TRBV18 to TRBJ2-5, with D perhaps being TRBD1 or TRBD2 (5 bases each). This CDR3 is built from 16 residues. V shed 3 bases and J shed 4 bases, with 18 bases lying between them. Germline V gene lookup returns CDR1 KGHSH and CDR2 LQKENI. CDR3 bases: TGTGCCAGCTCACCCTGGGAAGGGACCTCCCGAGAGACCCAGTACTTC. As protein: CASSPWEGTSRETQYF.

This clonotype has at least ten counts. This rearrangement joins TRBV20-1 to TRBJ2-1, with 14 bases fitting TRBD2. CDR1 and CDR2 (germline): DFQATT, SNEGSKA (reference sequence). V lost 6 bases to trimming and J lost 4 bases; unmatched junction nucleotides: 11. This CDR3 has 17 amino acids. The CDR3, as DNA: TGCAGTGCCGAGACTAGCGGGAGGGGAGGGATTTACAATGAGCAGTTCTTC. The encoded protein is CSAETSGRGGIYNEQFF.

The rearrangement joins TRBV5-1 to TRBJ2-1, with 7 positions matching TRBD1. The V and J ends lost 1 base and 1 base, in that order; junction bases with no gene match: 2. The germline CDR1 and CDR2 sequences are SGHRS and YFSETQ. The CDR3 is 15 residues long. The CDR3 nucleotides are TGCGCCAGCAGCTTGCAGGGGGTATCCTACAATGAGCAGTTCTTC. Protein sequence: CASSLQGVSYNEQFF.

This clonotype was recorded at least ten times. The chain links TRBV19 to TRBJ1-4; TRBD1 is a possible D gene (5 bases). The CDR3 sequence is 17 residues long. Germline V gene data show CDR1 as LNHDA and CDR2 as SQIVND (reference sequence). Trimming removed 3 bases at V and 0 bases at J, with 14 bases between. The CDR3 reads CASSINFRQPTNEKLFF. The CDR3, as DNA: TGTGCCAGTAGTATCAACTTCAGACAGCCAACTAATGAAAAACTGTTTTTT.

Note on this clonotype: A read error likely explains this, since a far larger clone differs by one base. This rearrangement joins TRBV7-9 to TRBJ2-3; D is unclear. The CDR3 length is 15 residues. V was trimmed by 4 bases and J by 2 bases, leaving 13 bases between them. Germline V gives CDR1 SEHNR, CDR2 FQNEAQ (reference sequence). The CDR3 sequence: CASSCGRTNTDTQYF. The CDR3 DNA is TGTGCCAGCAGCTGCGGACGGACGAACACAGATACGCAGTATTTT.

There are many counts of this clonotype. The CDR3 nucleotides are TGTGCCTCCCGCTTAGCGGACACAGATACGCAGTATTTT. It translates to CASRLADTDTQYF. The V and J genes are TRBV30 and TRBJ2-3; maybe TRBD2 (6 bases). The CDR3 runs 13 residues. V was pared by 7 bases and J by 2 bases, with 13 bases between. Germline lookup yields CDR1 GTSNPN and CDR2 SVGIG (reference sequence). Based on the CDR3 plus reference TRBV30 and TRBJ2-3, the full variable domain is SQTIHQWPATLVQPVGSPLSLECTVEGTSNPNLYWYRQAAGRGLQLLFYSVGIGQISSEVPQNLSASRPQDRQFILSSKKLLLSDSGFYLCASRLADTDTQYFGPGTRLTVL.

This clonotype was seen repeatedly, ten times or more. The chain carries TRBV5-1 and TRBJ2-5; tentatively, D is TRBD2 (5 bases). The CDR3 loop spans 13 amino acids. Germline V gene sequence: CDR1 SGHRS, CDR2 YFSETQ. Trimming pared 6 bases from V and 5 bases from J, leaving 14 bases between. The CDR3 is CASNYGSGETQYF. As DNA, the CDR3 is TGCGCCAGCAACTACGGGTCGGGGGAGACCCAGTACTTC.

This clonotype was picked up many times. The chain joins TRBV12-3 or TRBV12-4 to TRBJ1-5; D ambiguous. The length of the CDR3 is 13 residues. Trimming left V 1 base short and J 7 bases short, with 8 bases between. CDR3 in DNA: TGTGCCAGCAGTTTAGATGTGGGCCAGCCCCAGCATTTT. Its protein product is CASSLDVGQPQHF.

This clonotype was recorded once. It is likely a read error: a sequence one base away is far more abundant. In DNA form, the CDR3 reads TGCAGCGTTGATAAACGGCAAGAGACCCAGTTCTTC. Translating it yields CSVDKRQETQFF. V is TRBV29-1 and J is TRBJ2-1; the D is unclear. Per the germline V gene, CDR1 is SQVTM and CDR2 is ANQGSEA. This CDR3 has 12 amino acids. V shed 3 bases and J shed 13 bases, with 16 bases lying between them.

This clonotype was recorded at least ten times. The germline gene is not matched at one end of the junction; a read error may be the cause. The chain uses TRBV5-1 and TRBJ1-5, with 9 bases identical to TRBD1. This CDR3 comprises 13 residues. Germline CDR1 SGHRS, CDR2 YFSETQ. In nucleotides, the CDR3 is TGTGCCAGCAGCTCTACAGGGGGCCAGCCCCAGCATTTT. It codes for CASSSTGGQPQHF.

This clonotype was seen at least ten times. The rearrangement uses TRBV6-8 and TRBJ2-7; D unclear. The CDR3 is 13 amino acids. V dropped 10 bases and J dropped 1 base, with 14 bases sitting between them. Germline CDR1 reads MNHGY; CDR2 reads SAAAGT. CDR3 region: CATMPEWSYEQYF. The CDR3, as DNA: TGTGCCACCATGCCTGAGTGGTCCTACGAGCAGTACTTC.

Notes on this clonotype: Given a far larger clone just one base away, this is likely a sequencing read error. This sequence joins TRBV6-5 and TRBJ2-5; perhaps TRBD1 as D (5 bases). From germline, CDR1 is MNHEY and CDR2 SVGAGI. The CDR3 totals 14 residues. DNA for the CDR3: TGTGCCAGCGGTTACGTCCAAGGGGTAGAGACCCAGTACTTC. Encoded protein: CASGYVQGVETQYF.

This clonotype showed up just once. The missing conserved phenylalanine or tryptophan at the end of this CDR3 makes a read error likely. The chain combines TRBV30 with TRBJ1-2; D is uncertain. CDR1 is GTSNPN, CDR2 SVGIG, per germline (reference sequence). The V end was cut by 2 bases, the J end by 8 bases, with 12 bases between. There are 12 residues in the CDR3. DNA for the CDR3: TGTGCCTGGAGTCTGGGTCATCAAGGCTACACCGTC. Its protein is CAWSLGHQGYTV.

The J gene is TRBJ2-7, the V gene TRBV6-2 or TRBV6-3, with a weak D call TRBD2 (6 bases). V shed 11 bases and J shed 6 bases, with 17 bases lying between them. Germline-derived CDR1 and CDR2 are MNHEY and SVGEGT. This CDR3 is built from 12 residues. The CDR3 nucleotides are TGTGCCGGGGGAGGAGCTAGCAGCGAGCAGTACTTC. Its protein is CAGGGASSEQYF.

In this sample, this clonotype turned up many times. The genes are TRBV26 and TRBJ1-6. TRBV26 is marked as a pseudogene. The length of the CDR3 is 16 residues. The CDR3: CASSSPEGFDNSPLHF. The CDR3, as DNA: TGTGCCAGCAGCTCCCCGGAGGGGTTTGATAATTCACCCCTCCACTTT.